Shown below are 14 T cell receptor beta chains from a single sample sequenced in a study of cytomegalovirus exposure and HLA in healthy donors. PCR involved 60 Vbeta and 13 Jbeta primers. Repertoires were generated with immunoSEQ multiplex PCR, while TCRdb's copy carries only in-frame clones and drops some. The sample contains approximately 210,000 clones, 87% of which appear only once. Sequenced sample: PBMCs. The receptors were gathered from a man aged 25 to 40 in good health and CMV-seronegative.

The chain has TRBV11-3 and TRBJ2-5; 10 bases match TRBD2. CDR3 length: 15 residues. Germline CDR1 and CDR2: SGHNT and YENEEA. Trimming removed 3 bases from V and 4 bases from J; junction bases left unmatched: 5. The CDR3 nucleotides are TGTGCCAGCAGCTTTGGAGCGGGAGGGGTAGAGACCCAGTACTTC. Translating gives CASSFGAGGVETQYF.

The V call is TRBV11-2, the J call TRBJ2-7; D is possibly TRBD2 (5 bases). The CDR3 is 13 residues long. CDR1 SGHAT and CDR2 FQNNGV come from the germline V gene. The V and J ends lost 3 bases and 9 bases respectively, with 15 bases between them. The CDR3 region is CASSFLLDSPQYF. For the CDR3, the DNA is TGTGCCAGCAGCTTCTTACTAGATTCCCCGCAGTACTTC.

V is TRBV15 and J is TRBJ1-5; TRBD1 matches 10 bases. This CDR3 comprises 21 residues. The germline V gene has CDR1 LNHNV and CDR2 YYDKDF (reference sequence). V shed 1 base and J 0 bases; nucleotides not matched to a gene: 15. Here the CDR3 reads CATSRVGPRDRGSYSNQPQHF. In DNA form, the CDR3 reads TGTGCCACCAGCAGAGTAGGCCCTCGGGACAGGGGATCTTATAGCAATCAGCCCCAGCATTTT. Variable domain in full (rest from reference TRBV15 and TRBJ1-5): DAMVIQNPRYQVTQFGKPVTLSCSQTLNHNVMYWYQQKSSQAPKLLFHYYDKDFNNEADTPDNFQSRRPNTSFCFLDIRSPGLGDTAMYLCATSRVGPRDRGSYSNQPQHFGDGTRLSIL.

This clone has just one count. CDR3: CASSLQGARTEAFF. In DNA form, the CDR3 reads TGTGCCAGCAGTTTACAGGGGGCGAGGACTGAAGCTTTCTTT. This chain uses TRBV27 with TRBJ1-1, with 8 positions matching TRBD1. This CDR3 has 14 residues. Germline CDR1 MNHEY, CDR2 SMNVEV (reference sequence). V lost 2 bases, J lost 5 bases, and 4 bases stayed unmatched.

The chain has TRBV28 and TRBJ1-5; tentative D call: TRBD1 (6 bases). This CDR3 contains 14 residues. Germline values: CDR1 MDHEN, CDR2 SYDVKM. V was clipped by 3 bases and J by 7 bases, with 13 bases between them. The CDR3 spells CASSFGGGGQPQHF. CDR3 nucleotide sequence: TGTGCCAGCAGTTTTGGCGGGGGGGGCCAGCCCCAGCATTTT.

The rearrangement uses TRBV6-1 and TRBJ2-3; weak D call: TRBD1 (6 bases). The V end was cut by 8 bases, the J end by 2 bases, with 17 bases between. This CDR3 is built from 15 residues. Per germline, CDR1 MNHNS and CDR2 SASEGT. In nucleotides, the CDR3 is TGTGCCAGCTCGAAGAGGGGGATTAACACAGATACGCAGTATTTT. This translates into CASSKRGINTDTQYF.

A remark on this clone: A read error may produce the germline difference seen at one junction end. The chain employs TRBV7-8 and TRBJ2-6; D possibly corresponds to TRBD1 (5 bases). Germline CDR1 reads SGHVS; CDR2 reads FQNEAQ. The CDR3 contains 15 residues. The CDR3 DNA follows: TGTGCCAGCAGCTTATCAGGCTCTGGGGCCAACGGCCTGACTTTC. It translates to CASSLSGSGANGLTF.

This sequence joins TRBV4-2 and TRBJ2-1, with a weak D call TRBD2 (6 bases). The CDR3 runs to 17 residues. Trimming cost V 3 bases and J 2 bases, with 17 bases left between them. Per the germline V gene, CDR1 is LGHNA and CDR2 is YNFKEQ. CDR3 DNA: TGTGCCAGCAGCCAGAGCTGGGGGGACCACACCTACAATGAGCAGTTCTTC. Its translation is CASSQSWGDHTYNEQFF.

The J gene is TRBJ1-1, the V gene TRBV5-1; D is ambiguous. The CDR3 is 14 residues long. Per germline, CDR1 SGHRS and CDR2 YFSETQ. V was pared by 1 base and J by 2 bases, with 9 bases between. The CDR3 sequence is CASSLSAGNTEAFF. The CDR3 DNA sequence: TGCGCCAGCAGCTTGTCGGCGGGAAACACTGAAGCTTTCTTT.

The chain combines TRBV4-1 with TRBJ1-4, with D perhaps TRBD1 (5 bases). The CDR3 contains 14 residues. V was cut by 1 base and J by 8 bases, with 11 bases left in between. CDR1 is MGHRA, CDR2 YSYEKL, per germline. The CDR3 is CASSQGQNLEKLFF. In nucleotides, the CDR3 is TGCGCCAGCAGCCAAGGACAGAACCTGGAAAAACTGTTTTTT.

This clone was seen a handful of times. The chain links TRBV28 to TRBJ2-5, with 7 bases matching TRBD2. Per germline, CDR1 MDHEN and CDR2 SYDVKM. The CDR3 is made up of 17 amino acids. The J segment lost 3 bases and the V segment lost 1 base, leaving 11 bases of the junction unmatched. CDR3 nucleotide sequence: TGTGCCAGCAGTTTATTGGGAGGGTTGGGACGAAAAGAGACCCAGTACTTC. Translating gives CASSLLGGLGRKETQYF. The whole variable domain, filled in from reference TRBV28 and TRBJ2-5, reads DVKVTQSSRYLVKRTGEKVFLECVQDMDHENMFWYRQDPGLGLRLIYFSYDVKMKEKGDIPEGYSVSREKKERFSLILESASTNQTSMYLCASSLLGGLGRKETQYFGPGTRLLVL.

The CDR3 here is CASSLRLAGWGETQYF. The CDR3 DNA sequence: TGTGCCAGCAGTTTACGACTAGCGGGATGGGGAGAGACCCAGTACTTC. The genes are TRBV28 and TRBJ2-5, with TRBD2 matching over 11 bases. Trimming removed 2 bases from V and 4 bases from J; junction bases left unmatched: 6. The germline V gene has CDR1 MDHEN and CDR2 SYDVKM. This CDR3 is built from 16 residues.

This chain links TRBV5-1 with TRBJ2-7; TRBD2 matches 8 bases. V dropped 4 bases and J dropped 5; count of bases not matched to a gene: 11. There are 15 residues in the CDR3. The V gene's germline CDR1 is SGHRS and CDR2 YFSETQ. The CDR3 region is CASSPTSGPRNEQYF. The CDR3 coding sequence is TGCGCCAGCAGCCCCACTAGCGGCCCACGCAACGAGCAGTACTTC.

The chain joins TRBV4-1 to TRBJ1-2, with D perhaps TRBD1 (6 bases). Germline CDR1 MGHRA, CDR2 YSYEKL. CDR3 length equals 15 residues. Trimming cost V 0 bases and J 5 bases, with 13 bases left between them. CDR3 residues: CASSQEVGQGYGYTF. The CDR3, as DNA: TGCGCCAGCAGCCAAGAAGTGGGGCAGGGGTATGGCTACACCTTC.